These 19 T cell receptor beta chains were all obtained from the same sample, sequenced in a study of regulatory T cells in long-lasting Graves disease. Regarding time point: persistent/refractory GD, antithyroid drugs over 5 years with positive TRAb. There was RNA extracted from PBMCs, and the TCR library was made from it. Construction of the TCR beta libraries employed iRepertoire HTBI primers in conjunction with Arm-PCR of CDR3 regions. Each CDR3 protein is one row after TCRdb ran MiXCR on the multiplex PCR reads. The profile shows some 330,000 distinct CDR3 sequences, roughly 24% of them singletons. The material was peripheral blood mononuclear cells (PBMCs), obtained when the disease was refractory, from a patient treated with antithyroid drugs. The source of these receptors is a woman aged 40 to 50 with Graves disease.

For this clonotype: Being one base from a much bigger clone, this may be a read error. The chain couples TRBV28 to TRBJ2-5; D gene unclear. This CDR3 has 14 residues. V lost 3 bases, J lost 2 bases, and 10 bases lay in between. Germline V gene lookup returns CDR1 MDHEN and CDR2 SYDVKM. CDR3 sequence reads: CASSLAVKQETQYF. The CDR3 coding sequence is TGTGCCAGCAGTTTGGCAGTCAAGCAAGAGACCCAGTACTTC.

This clonotype has a count of ten or more. The chain couples TRBV10-3 to TRBJ1-1, with 7 nucleotides matching TRBD1. In germline, CDR1 is ENHRY, CDR2 SYGVKD. The ends lost 3 bases at V and 4 bases at J; junction bases unmatched: 11. The CDR3 is 16 residues long. Written as DNA, the CDR3 is TGTGCCATCAGTGAAAGCAGGGGCCAGGGGGGCACTGAAGCTTTCTTT. As protein: CAISESRGQGGTEAFF.

At least ten counts were recorded for this clonotype. V is TRBV29-1 and J is TRBJ1-1; D remains ambiguous. From germline, CDR1 is SQVTM and CDR2 ANQGSEA. V shed 7 bases and J shed 6 bases, with 21 bases lying between them. This CDR3 comprises 14 residues. CDR3 nucleotides: TGCAGCGCCTGGTTGGCAGATCAGCGACCTGAAGCTTTCTTT. The encoded protein is CSAWLADQRPEAFF.

This clonotype was counted between two and nine times. The rearrangement uses TRBV27 and TRBJ2-2; 8 nucleotides align to TRBD1. The CDR3 has 14 residues. Germline CDR1 reads MNHEY; CDR2 reads SMNVEV (reference sequence). Losses at the gene ends were 5 bases for V and 3 bases for J; bases not matched to a gene: 2. The CDR3 here is CASSPQGDTGELFF. CDR3 DNA: TGTGCCAGCAGTCCACAGGGGGACACCGGGGAGCTGTTTTTT.

This chain links TRBV12-3 or TRBV12-4 with TRBJ2-2; D is perhaps TRBD1 (6 bases). The CDR3 covers 15 residues. The V end was cut by 6 bases, the J end by 6 bases, with 17 bases between. The CDR3: CASRSNNRVSGELFF. CDR3 nucleotide sequence: TGTGCCAGCAGATCTAATAACAGGGTGTCCGGGGAGCTGTTTTTT.

This clonotype was recorded at least ten times. The rearrangement links TRBV12-3 or TRBV12-4 to TRBJ2-6; D not resolved. This CDR3 region has 13 residues. Trimming shortened V by 6 bases and J by 0 bases, and 3 bases separated the two germline ends. The CDR3, as DNA: TGTGCCAGCAGGGTCTCTGGGGCCAACGTCCTGACTTTC. Translated: CASRVSGANVLTF.

This clonotype was detected ten times or more. V and J are TRBV28 and TRBJ2-7; D uncertain. The CDR3 runs 13 residues. CDR1 and CDR2 (germline): MDHEN, SYDVKM. The ends were cut back, 4 bases at V and 0 bases at J, with 7 bases in the middle. CDR3 residues: CASSSVNSYEQYF. The CDR3 region has the DNA TGTGCCAGCAGTTCGGTCAACTCCTACGAGCAGTACTTC.

This clonotype was detected only a few times. The chain couples TRBV20-1 to TRBJ1-2; 7 bases map to TRBD1. J lost 8 bases, V lost 5 bases, and 5 bases had no gene match. The length of the CDR3 is 11 residues. Germline lookup yields CDR1 DFQATT and CDR2 SNEGSKA (reference sequence). The CDR3 here is CSAPTGAGYTF. CDR3 bases: TGCAGTGCTCCTACAGGGGCGGGCTACACCTTC.

At least ten counts were recorded for this clonotype. The chain couples TRBV29-1 to TRBJ1-2; no definite D call. From germline, CDR1 is SQVTM and CDR2 ANQGSEA. The CDR3 extends over 12 amino acids. Trimming stripped 6 bases from V and 4 bases from J, with 12 bases between. DNA of the CDR3: TGCAGCGTGATCGTCGGGGTCTATGGCTACACCTTC. Translating it yields CSVIVGVYGYTF.

This clonotype was detected only a few times. This chain connects TRBV29-1 to TRBJ2-7, with 14 bases fitting TRBD2. V was clipped by 6 bases and J by 4 bases; unmatched bases: 2. CDR1 SQVTM and CDR2 ANQGSEA come from the germline V gene. The CDR3 has 13 amino acids. CDR3 amino acids: CSVRTSGRYEQYF. The CDR3 coding sequence is TGCAGCGTCCGGACTAGCGGGAGGTACGAGCAGTACTTC.

There are many counts of this clonotype. The chain recombines TRBV28 with TRBJ2-7; D unresolved. The CDR3 loop spans 15 amino acids. Germline CDR1 and CDR2: MDHEN and SYDVKM. V was clipped by 1 base and J by 2 bases, with 12 bases between them. CDR3 nucleotide sequence: TGTGCCAGCAGTTTATCTTACCGACAACCCTACGAGCAGTACTTC. Residues: CASSLSYRQPYEQYF.

The V and J genes are TRBV11-2 and TRBJ1-1; TRBD1 might be the D (5 bases). Trimming removed 5 bases at V and 6 bases at J, with 16 bases between. The CDR3 consists of 14 residues. Germline V gene lookup returns CDR1 SGHAT and CDR2 FQNNGV. CDR3 region: CASSPGTAIAEAFF. The CDR3 DNA is TGTGCCAGCAGCCCAGGGACGGCGATCGCTGAAGCTTTCTTT.

This clonotype has ten or more counts. The CDR3 bases are TGTGCCAGCAGACAACGGGACAGAATCTCCTACGAGCAGTACTTC. This translates into CASRQRDRISYEQYF. The V gene is TRBV28, the J gene TRBJ2-7, with 7 positions matching TRBD1. The CDR3 spans 15 residues. Germline V gene sequence: CDR1 MDHEN, CDR2 SYDVKM. The ends lost 6 bases at V and 0 bases at J; junction bases unmatched: 8.

This clonotype was recorded a few times. This clone may be a read error of a much larger clone one base away. The V call is TRBV28, the J call TRBJ2-2; D tentatively reads TRBD1 or TRBD2 (5 bases each). CDR1 MDHEN and CDR2 SYDVKM come from the germline V gene. The CDR3 spans 15 residues. In DNA, the CDR3 is TGTGCCAGCAGCCAGGGCACTAGAAACACCGAGGAGCTGTTTTTT. Translation: CASSQGTRNTEELFF.

The chain recombines TRBV7-9 with TRBJ2-7, with D perhaps TRBD1 or TRBD2 (5 bases each). This CDR3 spans 13 amino acids. V lost 0 bases and J lost 8, with 11 bases in between. Germline CDR1 SEHNR, CDR2 FQNEAQ (reference sequence). The CDR3 DNA is TGTGCCAGCAGCTTAGCCGGGGCGGTTCAGCAGTACTTC. Translation: CASSLAGAVQQYF.

The chain combines TRBV20-1 with TRBJ1-5, with TRBD1 as a possible D gene (5 bases). The V and J ends lost 0 bases and 1 base respectively, with 13 bases between them. The CDR3 length is 16 residues. The V gene's germline CDR1 is DFQATT and CDR2 SNEGSKA (reference sequence). CDR3 nucleotide sequence: TGCAGTGCTAGAGAGGCCGGCAGGGCGAGCAATCAGCCCCAGCATTTT. Amino acid sequence: CSAREAGRASNQPQHF.

V is TRBV14 and J is TRBJ2-7; no clear D. Germline V gives CDR1 SGHDN, CDR2 FVKESK. Trimming removed 2 bases from V and 12 bases from J, with 17 bases in between. The CDR3 has 13 amino acids. The CDR3: CASSQSRPGRLYF. In nucleotides, the CDR3 is TGTGCCAGCAGCCAATCAAGGCCAGGCCGACTGTACTTC.

This clonotype was detected many times. The chain has TRBV2 and TRBJ1-2; no reliable D call. The germline CDR1 and CDR2 sequences are SNHLY and FYNNEI. V shed 6 bases and J shed 3 bases, with 11 bases lying between them. The CDR3 spans 13 residues. CDR3 nucleotide sequence: TGTGCCAGCAGCTTAGAGGGTTACTATGGCTACACCTTC. It encodes CASSLEGYYGYTF.

In its sample, this clonotype was seen many times. The chain joins TRBV2 to TRBJ1-6; D is uncertain. The ends were cut back, 7 bases at V and 14 bases at J, with 15 bases in the middle. The CDR3 sequence is 12 residues long. Germline assignment: CDR1 SNHLY and CDR2 FYNNEI. The CDR3 here is CASTDARRTLHF. The CDR3 nucleotides read TGTGCCAGCACCGATGCCCGTCGAACCCTCCACTTT.